Here is one T cell receptor beta chain with its context. This sample stems from a study of T cells and Merkel cell carcinoma outcomes. Sequencing used immunoSEQ multiplex PCR; TCRdb keeps in-frame clones, though not all of them. The sample contains about 1,700 clones, roughly 87% of which appear only once. This CDR3 is 14 amino acids long. From germline, CDR1 is PRHDT and CDR2 FYEKMQ (reference sequence). Trimming cost V 5 bases and J 3 bases; bases outside gene matches: 5. The sequencing input was tumor tissue from Merkel cell carcinoma. The sequence derives from a human donor with Merkel cell carcinoma. The chain joins TRBV13 to TRBJ2-3, with TRBD2 identical over 7 bases. The CDR3 DNA reads TGTGCCAGCAGCCCTAGCGGAGTGACAGATACGCAGTATTTT. This translates into CASSPSGVTDTQYF. The full variable domain, rest sourced from reference TRBV13 and TRBJ2-3, is AAGVIQSPRHLIKEKRETATLKCYPIPRHDTVYWYQQGPGQDPQFLISFYEKMQSDKGSIPDRFSAQQFSDYHSELNMSSLELGDSALYFCASSPSGVTDTQYFGPGTRLTVL.